One and the same sample provided the 21 T cell receptor beta chains below, sequenced in a study of response to subunit inactivated influenza vaccine. One entry per CDR3 protein results from TCRdb running MiXCR on the RT-PCR reads. The profile shows under 950,000 distinct CDR3 sequences, approximately 21% of them singletons. The input for sequencing was PBMCs from blood, taken more than 4 days after vaccination. These receptors all come from a man aged 45-60 years who received an inactivated influenza vaccine.

CDR3 sequence (DNA): TGTGCCAGCTCACCACCGGGGAACCCATTCACTGAAGCTTTCTTT. This codes for CASSPPGNPFTEAFF. The chain links TRBV18 to TRBJ1-1; D is unclear. V was pared by 0 bases and J by 4 bases, with 12 bases between. Per germline, CDR1 KGHSH and CDR2 LQKENI. The CDR3 spans 15 residues.

This clonotype turned up a few times. CDR3 nucleotides: TGTGCCAGCAGTTTAGGTTCTGGGTTAACGCAGTATTTT. This sequence encodes CASSLGSGLTQYF. The genes are TRBV12-3 or TRBV12-4 and TRBJ2-3; D is unresolved. Between the trimmed V and J ends, which lost 1 base and 9 bases, there was a span of 11 bases. CDR3 size: 13 residues.

This rearrangement joins TRBV18 to TRBJ1-2; TRBD1 aligns across 8 bases. This CDR3 is 15 amino acids long. Germline assignment: CDR1 KGHSH and CDR2 LQKENI. Germline trimming cut 1 base from V and 5 bases from J; bases unmatched to any gene: 6. CDR3: CASSPLGQGRYGYTF. CDR3 DNA: TGTGCCAGCTCACCACTCGGACAGGGACGATATGGCTACACCTTC.

The genes are TRBV2 and TRBJ2-1; 10 bases line up with TRBD2. J lost 5 bases, V lost 4 bases, and 8 bases had no gene match. The CDR3 spans 16 residues. CDR1 is SNHLY, CDR2 FYNNEI, per germline. The CDR3 loop is CASSGLVGLADNEQFF. The DNA for the CDR3 is TGTGCCAGCAGTGGTCTTGTCGGACTAGCGGACAATGAGCAGTTCTTC.

V and J are TRBV2 and TRBJ2-6; D is unclear. The germline V and J ends were trimmed by 7 bases and 12 bases, with 13 bases remaining between them. CDR1 and CDR2 from the germline V gene are SNHLY and FYNNEI. The CDR3 consists of 12 residues. CDR3 in amino acids: CASTSPGSVLTF. The CDR3 DNA reads TGTGCCAGCACCTCACCCGGCAGCGTCCTGACTTTC.

In its sample, this clonotype was seen once. The chain has TRBV3-1 and TRBJ2-7; no firm D call. Deletions cut 0 bases from V and 2 bases from J, with 11 bases between. Germline values: CDR1 LGHDT, CDR2 YNNKEL (reference sequence). This CDR3 spans 15 amino acids. The CDR3 bases are TGTGCCAGCAGCCAAGAAGCTAGTAAACCCTACGAGCAGTACTTC. Protein product: CASSQEASKPYEQYF.

This clonotype was seen ten or more times. The chain links TRBV7-9 to TRBJ2-1; TRBD2 matches at 8 bases. In germline, CDR1 is SEHNR, CDR2 FQNEAQ (reference sequence). The CDR3 length is 13 residues. Trimming cost V 6 bases and J 7 bases; bases outside gene matches: 5. The CDR3 here is CASSLAGGNEQFF. For the CDR3, the DNA is TGTGCCAGCAGTTTGGCGGGAGGTAATGAGCAGTTCTTC.

This chain links TRBV28 with TRBJ2-5, with D possibly matching TRBD2 (5 bases). Per germline, CDR1 MDHEN and CDR2 SYDVKM. The CDR3 totals 18 residues. With 4 bases removed from V and 1 base from J, the gap between germline ends came to 22 bases. In DNA, the CDR3 is TGTGCCAGCAGTTCCCTCCTCCTGAGAGAGCGGACCCAAGAGACCCAGTACTTC. Protein sequence: CASSSLLLRERTQETQYF.

This clonotype turned up a few times. The rearrangement uses TRBV20-1 and TRBJ1-2, with D possibly TRBD1 on 6 matching bases. The CDR3 length is 13 residues. Trimming shortened V by 0 bases and J by 8 bases, and 13 bases separated the two germline ends. Germline-derived CDR1 and CDR2 are DFQATT and SNEGSKA (reference sequence). The CDR3 bases are TGCAGTGCTAGAGATGTGGGGGCACAGGGCTACACCTTC. Amino acid sequence: CSARDVGAQGYTF.

This clonotype was found a few times. The chain carries TRBV12-3 or TRBV12-4 and TRBJ1-6; possibly TRBD1 for D (6 bases). Trimming removed 5 bases at V and 10 bases at J, with 15 bases between. The CDR3 loop spans 14 amino acids. The CDR3 region has the DNA TGTGCCAGCAGTAGGACAGAGCGCGGCTCACCCCTCCACTTT. This translates into CASSRTERGSPLHF.

This clonotype has ten or more counts. The V gene is TRBV12-3 or TRBV12-4, the J gene TRBJ2-1; TRBD1 aligns across 7 bases. The CDR3 spans 15 residues. The V gene end was trimmed by 6 bases and the J gene end by 2 bases; junction bases not matched to a gene: 7. The DNA for the CDR3 is TGTGCCAGCAGAGCAGACAGGGCCGCCTACAATGAGCAGTTCTTC. Translated, it gives CASRADRAAYNEQFF.

The chain employs TRBV11-2 and TRBJ2-3; D ambiguous. CDR1 and CDR2 (germline): SGHAT, FQNNGV. The CDR3 consists of 16 residues. V shed 3 bases and J shed 1 base, with 14 bases lying between them. The CDR3 protein is CASSFRLTGGTDTQYF. CDR3 bases: TGTGCCAGCAGCTTCAGACTCACGGGCGGCACAGATACGCAGTATTTT.

DNA for the CDR3: TGTGCCAGCAGTCTCAGACAGGATCCTACCTACGAGCAGTACTTC. Encoded protein: CASSLRQDPTYEQYF. The gene calls are TRBV28 and TRBJ2-7; D might be TRBD1 (6 bases). Germline CDR1 reads MDHEN; CDR2 reads SYDVKM. Trimming shortened V by 5 bases and J by 2 bases, and 16 bases separated the two germline ends. The CDR3 totals 15 residues. Full variable domain (rest looked up from reference TRBV28 and TRBJ2-7): DVKVTQSSRYLVKRTGEKVFLECVQDMDHENMFWYRQDPGLGLRLIYFSYDVKMKEKGDIPEGYSVSREKKERFSLILESASTNQTSMYLCASSLRQDPTYEQYFGPGTRLTVT.

The V gene is TRBV12-3 or TRBV12-4, the J gene TRBJ1-1, with D uncertain. The CDR3 is 14 residues long. V was trimmed by 3 bases and J by 3 bases, leaving 11 bases between them. DNA for the CDR3: TGTGCCAGCAGTTTGTGGCCAACGGACACTGAAGCTTTCTTT. Encoded protein: CASSLWPTDTEAFF.

The chain couples TRBV20-1 to TRBJ1-6, with D possibly being TRBD1 (5 bases). The germline V gene encodes CDR1 DFQATT and CDR2 SNEGSKA (reference sequence). This CDR3 region has 15 residues. V lost 2 bases to trimming and J lost 3 bases, with 11 bases between them. The CDR3 loop is CSARIGGDYNSPLHF. For the CDR3, the DNA is TGCAGTGCTAGAATCGGGGGTGACTATAATTCACCCCTCCACTTT.

The genes are TRBV6-2 or TRBV6-3 and TRBJ2-2; 13 nucleotides align to TRBD2. The CDR3 sequence is 18 residues long. Germline V gene lookup returns CDR1 MNHEY and CDR2 SVGEGT. With V trimmed by 6 bases and J by 1 base, 8 bases remained unmatched. The CDR3 bases are TGTGCCAGCAGCCCAGGACTAGCGGGAGAGCTGAACACCGGGGAGCTGTTTTTT. The encoded protein is CASSPGLAGELNTGELFF.

This CDR3 reads CASSPGASGVADTQYF. CDR3 bases: TGCGCCAGCAGCCCTGGGGCAAGCGGGGTCGCAGATACGCAGTATTTT. The chain links TRBV5-1 to TRBJ2-3; 7 nucleotides agree with TRBD2. The CDR3 length is 16 residues. Trimming removed 4 bases from V and 4 bases from J; junction bases left unmatched: 12. Germline V CDR1 and CDR2: SGHRS, YFSETQ.

This clonotype was observed a handful of times. The V gene is TRBV9, the J gene TRBJ2-2; no clear D gene. The CDR3 extends over 13 amino acids. The germline V gene has CDR1 SGDLS and CDR2 YYNGEE. Trimming stripped 6 bases from V and 3 bases from J, with 9 bases between. CDR3 in DNA: TGTGCCAGCACCCGAATCCACACCGGGGAGCTGTTTTTT. Translation: CASTRIHTGELFF.

This chain connects TRBV5-1 to TRBJ2-1; 12 bases agree with TRBD2. The CDR3 is 19 residues long. V trimming: 1 base; J trimming: 0 bases; junction bases outside the gene matches: 8. CDR1 SGHRS and CDR2 YFSETQ come from the germline V gene. The CDR3 reads CASSLKLAGGLSSYNEQFF. The CDR3 region has the DNA TGCGCCAGCAGCTTGAAACTAGCGGGAGGCCTAAGCTCCTACAATGAGCAGTTCTTC.

V usage is TRBV2 and J usage is TRBJ2-6, with 8 bases that match TRBD1. This CDR3 comprises 16 residues. From germline, CDR1 is SNHLY and CDR2 FYNNEI. Losses at the gene ends were 1 base for V and 3 bases for J; bases not matched to a gene: 2. The CDR3 sequence: CASSEVRGLGANVLTF. The CDR3 coding sequence is TGTGCCAGCAGTGAAGTCAGGGGGCTTGGGGCCAACGTCCTGACTTTC. Full variable domain (outside the CDR3, taken from reference TRBV2 and TRBJ2-6): EPEVTQTPSHQVTQMGQEVILRCVPISNHLYFYWYRQILGQKVEFLVSFYNNEISEKSEIFDDQFSVERPDGSNFTLKIRSTKLEDSAMYFCASSEVRGLGANVLTFGAGSRLTVL.

This clonotype appeared a single time. The chain carries TRBV25-1 and TRBJ2-4; 8 nucleotides line up with TRBD1. This CDR3 spans 15 amino acids. Losses at the gene ends were 4 bases for V and 1 base for J; bases not matched to a gene: 3. CDR1 is MGHDK and CDR2 is SYGVNS in the germline V gene. Here the CDR3 reads CASSVTGGAKNIQYF. CDR3 DNA: TGTGCCAGCAGTGTTACAGGGGGTGCCAAAAACATTCAGTACTTC. Full variable domain (outside the CDR3, taken from reference TRBV25-1 and TRBJ2-4): EADIYQTPRYLVIGTGKKITLECSQTMGHDKMYWYQQDPGMELHLIHYSYGVNSTEKGDLSSESTVSRIRTEHFPLTLESARPSHTSQYLCASSVTGGAKNIQYFGAGTRLSVL.